This T cell receptor beta chain came from a study of blood T cell repertoires in COVID-19. About the study: Samples of COVID-19 (acute and convalescent) were obtained from the United States, Italy and Spain. From T cells, B-cell-depleted T cells, or PBMCs came the material, which was cDNA or gDNA.

In the authors' methods: Reference gene primer amplification gave nucleated cell count estimates. The method was immunoSEQ multiplex PCR; TCRdb's version includes in-frame clones alone and lacks a portion of them. V, J and clone size derive from that table, while D and trimming were established from the DNA sequence. The data hold 210,000 or so clones, with around nine tenths observed a single time. Cohort 3 donors counted as recovered after two negative PCRs, clearance, or resolved symptoms. The CDR3 length is 14 residues. The germline V gene has CDR1 MNHEY and CDR2 SVGAGI. V was pared by 7 bases and J by 0 bases, with 13 bases between.

V is TRBV6-5 and J is TRBJ2-7; TRBD2 is a possible D gene (6 bases). The origin of this receptor is a man in his thirties or forties who had recovered from COVID-19. The sample consisted of PBMCs or T cells enriched from blood (not recorded which). This chain's CDR3 is CASTSSAVSYEQYF. The CDR3 DNA reads TGTGCCAGCACGTCTAGCGCAGTCTCCTACGAGCAGTACTTC.